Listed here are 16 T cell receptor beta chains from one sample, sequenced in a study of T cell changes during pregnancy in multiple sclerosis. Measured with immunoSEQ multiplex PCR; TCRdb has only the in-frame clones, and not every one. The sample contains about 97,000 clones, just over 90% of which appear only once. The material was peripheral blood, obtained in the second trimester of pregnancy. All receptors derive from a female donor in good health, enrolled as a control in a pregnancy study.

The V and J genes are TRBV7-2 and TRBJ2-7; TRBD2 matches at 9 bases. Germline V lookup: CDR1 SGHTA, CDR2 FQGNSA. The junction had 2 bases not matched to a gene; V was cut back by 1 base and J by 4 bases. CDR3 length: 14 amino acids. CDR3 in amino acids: CASSLGAGGYEQYF. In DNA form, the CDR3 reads TGTGCCAGCAGCTTAGGAGCGGGAGGTTACGAGCAGTACTTC.

CDR3 nucleotides: TGTGCCAGCAGCCTCCAGGGGGGCAACACTGAAGCTTTCTTT. Residues: CASSLQGGNTEAFF. The V call is TRBV11-1, the J call TRBJ1-1; 7 bases fit TRBD1. The V gene end was trimmed by 5 bases and the J gene end by 2 bases; junction bases not matched to a gene: 5. The germline V gene encodes CDR1 SGHAT and CDR2 FQDESV (reference sequence). CDR3 length: 14 residues.

The DNA of the CDR3 is TGTGCCATCAGTGAGTCTGGGAACAGGGGTAATGAGCAGTTCTTC. It is translated as CAISESGNRGNEQFF. This sequence joins TRBV10-3 and TRBJ2-1; 7 bases align to TRBD1. V trimming: 0 bases; J trimming: 7 bases; junction bases outside the gene matches: 6. The CDR3 sequence is 15 residues long. From germline, CDR1 is ENHRY and CDR2 SYGVKD.

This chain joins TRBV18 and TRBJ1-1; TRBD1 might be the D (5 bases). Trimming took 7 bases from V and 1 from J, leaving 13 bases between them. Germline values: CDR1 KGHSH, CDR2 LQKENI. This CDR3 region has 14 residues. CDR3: CASFTKQGNTEAFF. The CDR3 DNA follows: TGTGCCAGCTTCACCAAGCAGGGGAACACTGAAGCTTTCTTT.

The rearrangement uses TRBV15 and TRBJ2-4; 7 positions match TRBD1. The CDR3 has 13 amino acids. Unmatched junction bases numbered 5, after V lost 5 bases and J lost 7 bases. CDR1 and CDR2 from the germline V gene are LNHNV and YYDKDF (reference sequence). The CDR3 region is CATSGQGQNIQYF. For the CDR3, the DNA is TGTGCCACCAGCGGGCAGGGACAGAACATTCAGTACTTC.

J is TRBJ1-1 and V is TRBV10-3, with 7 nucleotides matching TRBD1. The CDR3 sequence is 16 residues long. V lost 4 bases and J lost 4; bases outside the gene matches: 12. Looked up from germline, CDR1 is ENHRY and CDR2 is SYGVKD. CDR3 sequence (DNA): TGTGCCATCAGTGTCAAGGGGGCGCCGGAGGGCACTGAAGCTTTCTTT. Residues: CAISVKGAPEGTEAFF.

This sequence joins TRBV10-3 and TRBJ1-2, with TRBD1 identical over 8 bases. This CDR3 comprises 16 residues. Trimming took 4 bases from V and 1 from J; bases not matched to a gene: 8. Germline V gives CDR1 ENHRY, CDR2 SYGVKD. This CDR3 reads CAISAGTGPINYGYTF. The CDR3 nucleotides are TGTGCCATCAGTGCGGGGACAGGTCCCATTAACTATGGCTACACCTTC.

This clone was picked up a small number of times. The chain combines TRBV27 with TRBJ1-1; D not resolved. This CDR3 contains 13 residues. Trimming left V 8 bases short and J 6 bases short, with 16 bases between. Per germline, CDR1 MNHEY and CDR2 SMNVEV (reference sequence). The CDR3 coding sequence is TGTGCCAGCGCATATGTCCCCGGGGCTGAAGCTTTCTTT. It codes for CASAYVPGAEAFF.

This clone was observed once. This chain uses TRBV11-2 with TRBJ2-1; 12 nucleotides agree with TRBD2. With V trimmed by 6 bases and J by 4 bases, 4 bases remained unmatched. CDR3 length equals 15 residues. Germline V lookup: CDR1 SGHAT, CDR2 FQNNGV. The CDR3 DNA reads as TGTGCCAGCAGAAGACTAGCGGGGGCTTACAATGAGCAGTTCTTC. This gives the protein CASRRLAGAYNEQFF.

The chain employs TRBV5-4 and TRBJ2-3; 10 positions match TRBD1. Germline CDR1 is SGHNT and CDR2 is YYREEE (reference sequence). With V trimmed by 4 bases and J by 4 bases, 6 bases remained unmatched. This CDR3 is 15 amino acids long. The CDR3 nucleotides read TGTGCCAGCAGCAGAGGGACAGGGGAGGCAGATACGCAGTATTTT. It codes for CASSRGTGEADTQYF.

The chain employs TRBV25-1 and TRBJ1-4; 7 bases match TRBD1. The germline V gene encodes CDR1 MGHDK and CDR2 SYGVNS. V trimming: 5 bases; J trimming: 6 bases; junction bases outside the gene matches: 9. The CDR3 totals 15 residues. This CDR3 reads CASSPLGTDDEKLFF. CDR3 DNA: TGTGCCAGCAGTCCTCTTGGGACAGACGATGAAAAACTGTTTTTT. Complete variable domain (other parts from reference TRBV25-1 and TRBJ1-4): EADIYQTPRYLVIGTGKKITLECSQTMGHDKMYWYQQDPGMELHLIHYSYGVNSTEKGDLSSESTVSRIRTEHFPLTLESARPSHTSQYLCASSPLGTDDEKLFFGSGTQLSVL.

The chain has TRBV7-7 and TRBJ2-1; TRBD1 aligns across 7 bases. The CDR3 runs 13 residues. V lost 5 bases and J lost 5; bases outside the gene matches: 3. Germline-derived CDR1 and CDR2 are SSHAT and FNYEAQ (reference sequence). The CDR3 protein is CASSQDRNNEQFF. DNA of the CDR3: TGTGCCAGCAGCCAGGACAGGAACAATGAGCAGTTCTTC.

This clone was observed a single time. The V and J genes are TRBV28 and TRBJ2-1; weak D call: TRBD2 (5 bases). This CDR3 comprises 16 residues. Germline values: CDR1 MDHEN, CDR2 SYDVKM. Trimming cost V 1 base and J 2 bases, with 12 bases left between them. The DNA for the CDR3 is TGTGCCAGCAGTTTATTTCGTACGGGAACCTACAATGAGCAGTTCTTC. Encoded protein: CASSLFRTGTYNEQFF.

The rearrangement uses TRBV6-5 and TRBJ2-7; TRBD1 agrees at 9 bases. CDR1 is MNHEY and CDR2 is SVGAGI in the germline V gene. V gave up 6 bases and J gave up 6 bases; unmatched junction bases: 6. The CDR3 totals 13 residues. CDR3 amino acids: CASSWDRVSEQYF. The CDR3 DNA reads TGTGCCAGCAGCTGGGACAGGGTATCCGAGCAGTACTTC.

CDR3 nucleotide sequence: TGTGCCAGCAGCTTAGCCTCAGGGTTTAATGAAAAACTGTTTTTT. Its translation is CASSLASGFNEKLFF. The rearrangement uses TRBV7-9 and TRBJ1-4, with a weak D call TRBD1 (5 bases). The germline V gene encodes CDR1 SEHNR and CDR2 FQNEAQ (reference sequence). V gave up 0 bases and J gave up 4 bases, with 9 bases separating them. This CDR3 has 15 amino acids.

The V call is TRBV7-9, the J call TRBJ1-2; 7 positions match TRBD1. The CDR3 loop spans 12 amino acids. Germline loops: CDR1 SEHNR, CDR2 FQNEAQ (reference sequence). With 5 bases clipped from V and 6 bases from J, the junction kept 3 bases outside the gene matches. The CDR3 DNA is TGTGCCAGCAGCAGGACAGGTCATGGCTACACCTTC. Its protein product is CASSRTGHGYTF.